The 12 T cell receptor beta chains presented below share a single source sample, sequenced in a study of T cells in Graves' hyperthyroidism and ophthalmopathy. RNA transcripts served as the template for amplifying TCR beta CDR3 regions. RT-PCR in the first round (using the HTBI primer set) targeted the TCR CDR3. TCRdb reprocessed the multiplex PCR reads with MiXCR, giving one entry per CDR3 protein. This sample has 480,000 or so distinct CDR3 sequences, with approximately 49% found just once. Sequencing was done on a sample of peripheral blood or thyroid tissue (not recorded which). Receptors were obtained from an adult woman with Graves' disease, either hyperthyroidism or ophthalmopathy (not recorded which).

Here the CDR3 reads CSARDLDREPLHF. CDR3 in DNA: TGCAGTGCTAGAGATCTGGACAGAGAACCCCTCCACTTT. The J gene is TRBJ1-6, the V gene TRBV20-1; a weak D match, TRBD1 (6 bases). Trimming took 0 bases from V and 12 from J, leaving 12 bases between them. Germline-derived CDR1 and CDR2 are DFQATT and SNEGSKA (reference sequence). This CDR3 has 13 residues.

This clonotype showed up just a few times. The chain recombines TRBV28 with TRBJ2-5; a weak D match, TRBD2 (6 bases). The CDR3 has 13 amino acids. Germline V gene sequence: CDR1 MDHEN, CDR2 SYDVKM. Trimming stripped 6 bases from V and 9 bases from J, with 17 bases between. For the CDR3, the DNA is TGTGCCAGCAGGACCCGCCGGAGGGAGGCCCAGTACTTC. Translation gives CASRTRRREAQYF. Looking up the rest from reference TRBV28 and TRBJ2-5 gives the full variable domain: DVKVTQSSRYLVKRTGEKVFLECVQDMDHENMFWYRQDPGLGLRLIYFSYDVKMKEKGDIPEGYSVSREKKERFSLILESASTNQTSMYLCASRTRRREAQYFGPGTRLLVL.

V is TRBV6-5 and J is TRBJ2-7; the D gene is possibly TRBD2 (6 bases). Trimming removed 4 bases at V and 2 bases at J, with 9 bases between. The CDR3 has 13 amino acids. Germline CDR1 and CDR2: MNHEY and SVGAGI. CDR3 bases: TGTGCCAGCAGTTGGAGGGAGGCCTACGAGCAGTACTTC. Its protein product is CASSWREAYEQYF.

The V call is TRBV2, the J call TRBJ1-2; possibly TRBD1 for D (5 bases). This CDR3 has 14 residues. Trimming pared 5 bases from V and 4 bases from J, leaving 14 bases between. The germline V gene encodes CDR1 SNHLY and CDR2 FYNNEI. The CDR3 spells CASSRGTASYGYTF. The CDR3, as DNA: TGTGCCAGCAGTCGAGGGACGGCGAGCTATGGCTACACCTTC. Using reference TRBV2 and TRBJ1-2 for the parts outside the CDR3, the full variable domain is EPEVTQTPSHQVTQMGQEVILRCVPISNHLYFYWYRQILGQKVEFLVSFYNNEISEKSEIFDDQFSVERPDGSNFTLKIRSTKLEDSAMYFCASSRGTASYGYTFGSGTRLTVV.

The chain is built from TRBV28 and TRBJ2-7; D is perhaps TRBD2 (6 bases). The length of the CDR3 is 14 residues. The V gene lost 6 bases and the J gene lost 3 bases, with 15 bases spanning the gap. Germline V gene lookup returns CDR1 MDHEN and CDR2 SYDVKM. The CDR3 nucleotides are TGTGCCAGCAGCTGGCGGGACGTCGTCTACGAGCAGTACTTC. Residues: CASSWRDVVYEQYF.

This clonotype has only a few counts. This chain uses TRBV9 with TRBJ2-7; 12 bases map to TRBD2. The CDR3 is made up of 15 amino acids. V lost 0 bases and J lost 6; bases outside the gene matches: 4. Germline values: CDR1 SGDLS, CDR2 YYNGEE. The CDR3 DNA reads TGTGCCAGCAGCGTAGAGCTAGCGGGAGGGGGCGAGCAGTACTTC. Its translation: CASSVELAGGGEQYF.

This clonotype was seen repeatedly, ten times or more. This chain uses TRBV7-2 with TRBJ1-5; the D gene is possibly TRBD1 (6 bases). Trimming removed 1 base at V and 6 bases at J, with 13 bases between. The CDR3 runs to 15 residues. The germline CDR1 and CDR2 sequences are SGHTA and FQGNSA. Here the CDR3 reads CASSLVAGVGQPQHF. CDR3 nucleotide sequence: TGTGCCAGCAGCTTAGTTGCAGGGGTGGGTCAGCCCCAGCATTTT.

The CDR3 reads CASSKARLTDTQYF. Written as DNA, the CDR3 is TGTGCCAGCAGCAAAGCACGACTCACAGATACGCAGTATTTT. The chain employs TRBV7-2 and TRBJ2-3; D remains ambiguous. Germline V lookup: CDR1 SGHTA, CDR2 FQGNSA. The CDR3 is made up of 14 amino acids. Trimming removed 5 bases at V and 2 bases at J, with 11 bases between.

A few counts support this clonotype. With a much larger clone just one base away, this may be a read error. The chain links TRBV7-8 to TRBJ1-3; a possible D gene is TRBD1 (5 bases). CDR1 is SGHVS and CDR2 is FQNEAQ in the germline V gene. The CDR3 spans 14 residues. V lost 1 base and J 3 bases, leaving 7 bases between the germline ends. In DNA form, the CDR3 reads TGTGCCAGCAGCTTAGACAGGCTTGGAAACACCATATATTTT. Translated, it gives CASSLDRLGNTIYF.

This clonotype was counted ten times or more. The DNA for the CDR3 is TGTGCCAGCAGCCCCCAATCCAACACCGGGGAGCTGTTTTTT. Its translation: CASSPQSNTGELFF. The genes are TRBV7-2 and TRBJ2-2; D unclear. The CDR3 runs to 14 residues. V was trimmed by 5 bases and J by 2 bases, leaving 9 bases between them. The germline gives CDR1 SGHTA, CDR2 FQGNSA.

The V call is TRBV10-3, the J call TRBJ1-1; TRBD2 agrees at 13 bases. The end of the DNA fits TRBJ2-1 better, so the J call may be wrong. The CDR3 has 17 residues. CDR1 is ENHRY, CDR2 SYGVKD, per germline. CDR3 DNA sequence: TGTGCCATCAGTGTTTCACGAGGGACTAGCGGGAACAATGAGCAGTTCTTC. It specifies CAISVSRGTSGNNEQFF.

This clonotype showed up many times. This sequence joins TRBV20-1 and TRBJ2-5; possible D gene TRBD2, 7 bases. CDR1 is DFQATT and CDR2 is SNEGSKA in the germline V gene (reference sequence). This CDR3 contains 15 residues. The V end was cut by 3 bases, the J end by 6 bases, with 20 bases between. The CDR3 bases are TGCAGTGCTAGCACGGGGGGCACCGGAAAGCAGACCCAGTACTTC. It encodes CSASTGGTGKQTQYF.